This T cell receptor beta chain was obtained from a study of blood T cell repertoires in COVID-19. Overall study context: The analysed material was cDNA or gDNA that came from T cells, B-cell-depleted T cells, or PBMCs.

Trimming stripped 3 bases from V and 7 bases from J, with 14 bases between. Per the germline V gene, CDR1 is SQVTM and CDR2 is ANQGSEA. The CDR3 contains 13 residues. TCRdb keeps only in-frame clones here, not all; method: immunoSEQ multiplex PCR. The table has 45,000 to 50,000 clones, 70% to 90% seen once; the top ten hold about 10%. The V call is TRBV29-1, the J call TRBJ2-3; D is perhaps TRBD1 (6 bases). The source material was peripheral blood. The source is a man aged 50-60 years with active COVID-19. The CDR3 DNA reads as TGCAGCGTTGACAGGGGCCGTTGGCATACGCAGTATTTT. It translates to CSVDRGRWHTQYF.